These 30 T cell receptor beta chains came from one sample sequenced in a study of identical twins. TCRdb recomputed calls from the 5' RACE reads with MiXCR, one row per CDR3 protein. The repertoire includes about 1.7 million distinct CDR3 sequences, around 29% of them detected once, and about 0.25% sits in the top ten. Sequencing used cord blood. The receptors come from a newborn girl in good health.

The rearrangement joins TRBV18 to TRBJ1-1; 10 bases line up with TRBD1. CDR3 length: 17 amino acids. V lost 3 bases and J lost 3; bases outside the gene matches: 10. Germline loops: CDR1 KGHSH, CDR2 LQKENI. The CDR3 sequence: CASSPITDRGVDTEAFF. CDR3 nucleotides: TGTGCCAGCTCACCGATCACGGACAGGGGGGTGGACACTGAAGCTTTCTTT.

This clonotype was recorded many times. V is TRBV29-1 and J is TRBJ2-1, with unresolved D. The ends were cut back, 0 bases at V and 6 bases at J, with 9 bases in the middle. Germline V gene data show CDR1 as SQVTM and CDR2 as ANQGSEA. The CDR3 sequence is 13 residues long. The CDR3 is CSVEEILSNEQFF. The DNA of the CDR3 is TGCAGCGTTGAAGAGATCCTATCCAATGAGCAGTTCTTC.

The V and J genes are TRBV5-1 and TRBJ2-7; 8 bases match TRBD1. This CDR3 is 15 amino acids long. Germline CDR1 SGHRS, CDR2 YFSETQ. V was pared by 4 bases and J by 2 bases, with 8 bases of the junction left unmatched. The CDR3 region has the DNA TGCGCCAGCAGCAATAAGACAGGGGCCACCTACGAGCAGTACTTC. Its translation is CASSNKTGATYEQYF.

A remark on this clonotype: The conserved phenylalanine or tryptophan is not found at the CDR3 terminus, so this likely reflects a read error. The rearrangement links TRBV5-1 to TRBJ2-5; TRBD2 matches 7 bases. Germline-derived CDR1 and CDR2 are SGHRS and YFSETQ. Trimming removed 5 bases from V and 2 bases from J; junction bases left unmatched: 9. This CDR3 spans 15 amino acids. CDR3 amino acids: CASRIGLAVQETQYL. CDR3 in DNA: TGCGCCAGCAGAATCGGGCTAGCGGTTCAAGAGACCCAGTACTTA.

This clonotype was seen many times. J is TRBJ2-7 and V is TRBV6-5; D gene uncertain. The CDR3 is 11 residues long. The germline V gene encodes CDR1 MNHEY and CDR2 SVGAGI. V gave up 5 bases and J gave up 6 bases, with 8 bases separating them. CDR3 sequence (DNA): TGTGCCAGCAGTATGAGAGGCGAGCAGTACTTC. Translated, it gives CASSMRGEQYF.

This clonotype occurred a few times. The rearrangement joins TRBV20-1 to TRBJ1-1, with a possible D match to TRBD1 (6 bases). This CDR3 contains 16 residues. Germline V gene data show CDR1 as DFQATT and CDR2 as SNEGSKA (reference sequence). The germline V and J ends were trimmed by 0 bases and 7 bases, with 21 bases remaining between them. Here the CDR3 DNA reads TGCAGTGCTAGAGACCTCCTGGGGGGCCTCAGGAGTGAAGCTTTCTTT. It specifies CSARDLLGGLRSEAFF.

V usage is TRBV3-1 and J usage is TRBJ2-5; TRBD2 aligns across 9 bases. The germline V gene has CDR1 LGHDT and CDR2 YNNKEL (reference sequence). This CDR3 spans 13 amino acids. V shed 4 bases and J 7 bases; nucleotides not matched to a gene: 4. The CDR3 region is CASSPSGVWTQYF. The CDR3 coding sequence is TGTGCCAGCAGCCCTAGCGGGGTATGGACCCAGTACTTC.

The chain joins TRBV7-2 to TRBJ2-7; possibly TRBD1 for D (5 bases). The CDR3 totals 16 residues. Per the germline V gene, CDR1 is SGHTA and CDR2 is FQGNSA. Trimming cost V 2 bases and J 1 base, with 15 bases left between them. The CDR3 sequence: CASSLSSGHDSYEQYF. Here the CDR3 DNA reads TGTGCCAGCAGCTTATCGTCAGGACACGATTCCTACGAGCAGTACTTC.

This clonotype occurred a few times. The chain has TRBV27 and TRBJ2-3, with 11 bases lining up with TRBD2. Per germline, CDR1 MNHEY and CDR2 SMNVEV (reference sequence). V lost 5 bases and J lost 8; bases outside the gene matches: 3. This CDR3 has 13 amino acids. This CDR3 reads CASSPGTSGTQYF. The CDR3, as DNA: TGTGCCAGCAGTCCCGGGACTAGCGGTACGCAGTATTTT.

This clonotype was found a few times. The V call is TRBV29-1, the J call TRBJ1-2, with D perhaps matching TRBD1 (6 bases). This CDR3 comprises 11 residues. Germline lookup yields CDR1 SQVTM and CDR2 ANQGSEA. With 6 bases removed from V and 6 bases from J, the gap between germline ends came to 11 bases. The CDR3 reads CSVAGADGYTF. In DNA, the CDR3 is TGCAGCGTCGCAGGGGCCGATGGCTACACCTTC. Full variable domain (outside the CDR3, taken from reference TRBV29-1 and TRBJ1-2): SAVISQKPSRDICQRGTSLTIQCQVDSQVTMMFWYRQQPGQSLTLIATANQGSEATYESGFVIDKFPISRPNLTFSTLTVSNMSPEDSSIYLCSVAGADGYTFGSGTRLTVV.

J is TRBJ2-1 and V is TRBV4-2; 7 bases match TRBD2. The CDR3 covers 15 residues. Germline CDR1 LGHNA, CDR2 YNFKEQ. After removal of 5 bases from V and 1 base from J, the junction contained 5 bases not matched to a gene. The DNA of the CDR3 is TGTGCCAGCAGCTCAACTAGCGAGTCCTACAATGAGCAGTTCTTC. It is translated as CASSSTSESYNEQFF.

This rearrangement joins TRBV29-1 to TRBJ2-1; TRBD2 is a possible D gene (6 bases). This CDR3 comprises 16 residues. V was trimmed by 1 base and J by 5 bases, leaving 18 bases between them. CDR1 is SQVTM and CDR2 is ANQGSEA in the germline V gene. The CDR3 sequence: CSVEGLAREGHNEQFF. The CDR3 bases are TGCAGCGTTGAAGGTCTAGCGAGAGAGGGGCACAATGAGCAGTTCTTC.

The genes are TRBV3-1 and TRBJ2-3; the match to TRBD2 covers 11 bases. V dropped 0 bases and J dropped 9; count of bases not matched to a gene: 11. The germline V gene has CDR1 LGHDT and CDR2 YNNKEL (reference sequence). This CDR3 spans 17 amino acids. CDR3 region: CASSQDQWVAGGPTQYF. CDR3 coding DNA: TGTGCCAGCAGCCAAGATCAGTGGGTAGCGGGAGGGCCAACGCAGTATTTT.

V gene TRBV6-5 combines with J gene TRBJ2-7, with TRBD2 identical over 9 bases. V dropped 10 bases and J dropped 6; count of bases not matched to a gene: 16. Germline V gives CDR1 MNHEY, CDR2 SVGAGI. The CDR3 totals 15 residues. The CDR3 DNA reads TGTGCCACAAGGCCCGGGACTAGCAGGACCCCCGAGCAGTACTTC. Translating it yields CATRPGTSRTPEQYF.

Comments on this clonotype: A much larger clone differs by one base, so this may be a read error. The V gene is TRBV10-3, the J gene TRBJ2-1; weak D call: TRBD2 (5 bases). CDR1 is ENHRY, CDR2 SYGVKD, per germline. This CDR3 contains 14 residues. The CDR3 region is CATLADVSHNEQFF. The CDR3 bases are TGTGCCACCCTAGCAGATGTCTCCCACAATGAGCAGTTCTTC.

This chain links TRBV7-2 with TRBJ2-1; possible D gene TRBD1, 5 bases. The germline V and J ends were trimmed by 1 base and 9 bases, with 13 bases remaining between them. The CDR3 covers 14 residues. Germline CDR1 SGHTA, CDR2 FQGNSA. This CDR3 is CASSLVVGAREQFF. The CDR3 coding sequence is TGTGCCAGCAGCTTAGTCGTAGGGGCCCGTGAGCAGTTCTTC.

This clonotype was recorded a few times. The chain uses TRBV4-1 and TRBJ2-5; 10 bases agree with TRBD2. This CDR3 is 16 amino acids long. Unmatched junction bases numbered 7, after V lost 3 bases and J lost 3 bases. Germline V gene lookup returns CDR1 MGHRA and CDR2 YSYEKL. The CDR3 coding sequence is TGCGCCAGCAGCCAGGATCCTGGACTAGCGGAAGAGACCCAGTACTTC. Translated, it gives CASSQDPGLAEETQYF.

The CDR3 region has the DNA TGCAGCGTTGAACTTCCCGGGAGGGGTGGGGAGCAGTTCTTC. This codes for CSVELPGRGGEQFF. This rearrangement joins TRBV29-1 to TRBJ2-1, with TRBD2 identical over 8 bases. The J segment lost 10 bases and the V segment lost 2 bases, leaving 10 bases of the junction unmatched. The CDR3 runs 14 residues. Germline loops: CDR1 SQVTM, CDR2 ANQGSEA.

This chain uses TRBV12-3 or TRBV12-4 with TRBJ1-2; D remains unclear. Trimming cost V 6 bases and J 7 bases, with 15 bases left between them. CDR3 length: 13 amino acids. The CDR3: CASSKDPRGGYTF. CDR3 coding DNA: TGTGCCAGCAGCAAAGACCCCAGAGGTGGCTACACCTTC.

This clonotype has only a few counts. The chain links TRBV28 to TRBJ2-7, with D possibly matching TRBD2 (5 bases). V was cut by 3 bases and J by 0 bases, with 12 bases left in between. Germline V CDR1 and CDR2: MDHEN, SYDVKM. There are 15 residues in the CDR3. The CDR3 coding sequence is TGTGCCAGCAGTTTTGAGGGCACCAACTCCTACGAGCAGTACTTC. It specifies CASSFEGTNSYEQYF.

This clonotype has only a few counts. The chain combines TRBV13 with TRBJ2-1; D might be TRBD1 (5 bases). V was pared by 5 bases and J by 3 bases, with 11 bases between. The CDR3 has 14 residues. Germline V gene sequence: CDR1 PRHDT, CDR2 FYEKMQ (reference sequence). CDR3 DNA sequence: TGTGCCAGCAGCCTGGACACGAACTACAATGAGCAGTTCTTC. Its protein product is CASSLDTNYNEQFF.

The chain has TRBV2 and TRBJ1-1; D not resolved. The CDR3 totals 10 residues. Germline V gene lookup returns CDR1 SNHLY and CDR2 FYNNEI. The ends were cut back, 7 bases at V and 4 bases at J, with 4 bases in the middle. This CDR3 reads CASMVTEAFF. The DNA for the CDR3 is TGTGCCAGCATGGTCACTGAAGCTTTCTTT.

Written as DNA, the CDR3 is TGCGCCAGCAGCCGCGCTTCGGAGAACATTCAGTACTTC. This encodes CASSRASENIQYF. The rearrangement joins TRBV4-1 to TRBJ2-4; D remains unclear. This CDR3 contains 13 residues. Trimming shortened V by 4 bases and J by 7 bases, and 11 bases separated the two germline ends. Germline CDR1 reads MGHRA; CDR2 reads YSYEKL.

The chain combines TRBV7-9 with TRBJ2-1; 11 positions match TRBD2. CDR1 is SEHNR and CDR2 is FQNEAQ in the germline V gene (reference sequence). The junction had 7 bases not matched to a gene; V was cut back by 4 bases and J by 5 bases. The CDR3 is 16 amino acids. The CDR3 sequence is CASSSSSGRAHNEQFF. Here the CDR3 DNA reads TGTGCCAGCAGCTCCAGTAGCGGGAGGGCCCACAATGAGCAGTTCTTC.

For the CDR3, the DNA is TGCAGTGCTCTCGGACTAGCGGGAGAAGGGAGCGATACGCAGTATTTT. Translated, it gives CSALGLAGEGSDTQYF. This chain links TRBV20-1 with TRBJ2-3; 13 nucleotides line up with TRBD2. Trimming cost V 5 bases and J 6 bases; bases outside gene matches: 11. The CDR3 length is 16 residues. Germline V lookup: CDR1 DFQATT, CDR2 SNEGSKA (reference sequence).

This clonotype was detected a few times. The gene calls are TRBV2 and TRBJ2-7; no clear D. Germline values: CDR1 SNHLY, CDR2 FYNNEI. The V gene lost 8 bases and the J gene lost 1 base, with 9 bases spanning the gap. CDR3 length: 12 amino acids. The CDR3 DNA sequence: TGTGCCAGCGGGGTGGTTTCCTACGAGCAGTACTTC. This gives the protein CASGVVSYEQYF. The full variable domain, in which reference TRBV2 and TRBJ2-7 provide the parts outside the CDR3, is EPEVTQTPSHQVTQMGQEVILRCVPISNHLYFYWYRQILGQKVEFLVSFYNNEISEKSEIFDDQFSVERPDGSNFTLKIRSTKLEDSAMYFCASGVVSYEQYFGPGTRLTVT.

This clonotype was detected a few times. V usage is TRBV12-3 or TRBV12-4 and J usage is TRBJ2-1; 7 bases align to TRBD2. The J segment lost 10 bases and the V segment lost 5 bases, leaving 14 bases of the junction unmatched. The CDR3 is 15 amino acids. The CDR3 sequence is CASSPIIGEGPEQFF. In DNA, the CDR3 is TGTGCCAGCAGTCCGATCATCGGGGAGGGCCCCGAGCAGTTCTTC.

J is TRBJ1-6 and V is TRBV10-3, with TRBD1 identical over 8 bases. From germline, CDR1 is ENHRY and CDR2 SYGVKD. This CDR3 has 14 residues. The trim removed 4 bases at V and 5 bases at J, leaving 1 base unmatched. In nucleotides, the CDR3 is TGTGCCATCAGTGTGGACAGGGATAATTCACCCCTCCACTTT. Its translation is CAISVDRDNSPLHF.

This clonotype was seen a few times. This CDR3 reads CASSQREASGKLFF. For the CDR3, the DNA is TGTGCCAGCAGCCAACGTGAGGCCTCCGGAAAACTGTTTTTT. The chain links TRBV3-1 to TRBJ1-4; no firm D call. The germline V and J ends were trimmed by 2 bases and 10 bases, with 14 bases remaining between them. Germline V gives CDR1 LGHDT, CDR2 YNNKEL (reference sequence). The length of the CDR3 is 14 residues.

The table lists this clonotype with a few counts. The chain recombines TRBV20-1 with TRBJ2-1; D unresolved. Trimming cost V 7 bases and J 0 bases, with 13 bases left between them. Germline V lookup: CDR1 DFQATT, CDR2 SNEGSKA (reference sequence). The CDR3 has 14 residues. The CDR3 DNA sequence: TGCAGTGACAATTCAGGAAGCTCCTACAATGAGCAGTTCTTC. It encodes CSDNSGSSYNEQFF.